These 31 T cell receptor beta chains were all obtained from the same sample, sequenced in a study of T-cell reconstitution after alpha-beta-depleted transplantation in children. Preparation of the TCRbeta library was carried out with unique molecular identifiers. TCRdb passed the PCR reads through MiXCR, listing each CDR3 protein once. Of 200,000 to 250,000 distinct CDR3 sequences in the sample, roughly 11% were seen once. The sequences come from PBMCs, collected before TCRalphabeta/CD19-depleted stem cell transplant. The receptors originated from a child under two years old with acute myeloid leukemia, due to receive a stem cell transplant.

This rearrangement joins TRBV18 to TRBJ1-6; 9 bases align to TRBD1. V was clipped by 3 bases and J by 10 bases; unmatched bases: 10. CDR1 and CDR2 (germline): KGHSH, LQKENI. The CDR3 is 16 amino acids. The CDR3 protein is CASSPTTGGLGSPLHF. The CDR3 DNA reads TGTGCCAGCTCACCTACAACAGGGGGCTTGGGATCACCCCTCCACTTT.

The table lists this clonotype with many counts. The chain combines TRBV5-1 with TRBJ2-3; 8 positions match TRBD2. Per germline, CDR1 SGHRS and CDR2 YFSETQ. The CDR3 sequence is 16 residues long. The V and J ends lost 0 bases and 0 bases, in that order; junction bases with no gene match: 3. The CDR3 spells CASSLGVAGSTDTQYF. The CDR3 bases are TGCGCCAGCAGCTTGGGAGTAGCGGGGAGCACAGATACGCAGTATTTT.

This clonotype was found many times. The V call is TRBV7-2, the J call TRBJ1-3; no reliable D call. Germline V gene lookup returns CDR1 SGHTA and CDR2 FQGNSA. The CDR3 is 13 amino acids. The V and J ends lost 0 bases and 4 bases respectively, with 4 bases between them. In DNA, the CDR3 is TGTGCCAGCAGCTTAGCAGGGGGAAACACCATATATTTT. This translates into CASSLAGGNTIYF.

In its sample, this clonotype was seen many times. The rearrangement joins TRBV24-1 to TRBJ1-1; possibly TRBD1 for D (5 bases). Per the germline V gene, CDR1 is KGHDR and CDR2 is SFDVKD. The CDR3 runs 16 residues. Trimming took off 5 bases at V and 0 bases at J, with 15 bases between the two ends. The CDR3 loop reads CATSAGQDTVNTEAFF. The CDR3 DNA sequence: TGTGCCACCAGTGCGGGGCAAGACACCGTGAACACTGAAGCTTTCTTT.

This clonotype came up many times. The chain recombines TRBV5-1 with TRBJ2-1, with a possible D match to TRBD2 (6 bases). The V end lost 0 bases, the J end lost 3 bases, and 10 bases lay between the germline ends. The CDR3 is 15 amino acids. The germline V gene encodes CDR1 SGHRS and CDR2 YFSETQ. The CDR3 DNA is TGCGCCAGCAGCTTGGGCGGGCGGGACTACAATGAGCAGTTCTTC. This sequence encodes CASSLGGRDYNEQFF.

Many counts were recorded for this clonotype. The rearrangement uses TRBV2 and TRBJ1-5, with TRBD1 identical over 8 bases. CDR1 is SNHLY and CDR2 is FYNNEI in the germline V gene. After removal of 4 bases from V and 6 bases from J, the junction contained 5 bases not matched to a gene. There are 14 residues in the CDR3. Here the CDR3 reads CASSAQGAAQPQHF. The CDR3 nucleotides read TGTGCCAGCAGTGCTCAGGGGGCTGCTCAGCCCCAGCATTTT.

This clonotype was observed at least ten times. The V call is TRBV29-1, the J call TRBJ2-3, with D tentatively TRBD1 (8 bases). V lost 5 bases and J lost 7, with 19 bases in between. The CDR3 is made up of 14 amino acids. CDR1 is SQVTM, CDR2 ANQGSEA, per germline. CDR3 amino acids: CSVKGGTGPHTQYF. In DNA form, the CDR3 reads TGCAGCGTTAAGGGGGGGACAGGACCTCATACGCAGTATTTT.

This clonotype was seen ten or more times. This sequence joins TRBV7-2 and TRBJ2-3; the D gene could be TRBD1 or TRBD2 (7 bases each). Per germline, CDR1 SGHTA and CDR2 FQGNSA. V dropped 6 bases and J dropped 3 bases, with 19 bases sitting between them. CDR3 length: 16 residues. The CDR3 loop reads CASRLRGGSMTDTQYF. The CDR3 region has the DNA TGTGCCAGCAGGCTCAGGGGGGGGTCAATGACAGATACGCAGTATTTT.

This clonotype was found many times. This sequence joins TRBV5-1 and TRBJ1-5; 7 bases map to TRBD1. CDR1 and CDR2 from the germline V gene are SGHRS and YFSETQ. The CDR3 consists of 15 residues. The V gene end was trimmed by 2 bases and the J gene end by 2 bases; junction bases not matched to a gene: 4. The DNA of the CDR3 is TGCGCCAGCAGCTTCGATACAGGGGGCAATCAGCCCCAGCATTTT. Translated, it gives CASSFDTGGNQPQHF.

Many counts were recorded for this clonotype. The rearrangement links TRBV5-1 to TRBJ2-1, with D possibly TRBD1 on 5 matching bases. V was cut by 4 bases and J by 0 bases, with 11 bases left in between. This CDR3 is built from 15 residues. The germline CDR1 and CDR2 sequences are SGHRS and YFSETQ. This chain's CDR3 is CASSPPQGSYNEQFF. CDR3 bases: TGCGCCAGCAGCCCACCCCAGGGCTCCTACAATGAGCAGTTCTTC. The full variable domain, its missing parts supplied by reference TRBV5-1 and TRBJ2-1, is KAGVTQTPRYLIKTRGQQVTLSCSPISGHRSVSWYQQTPGQGLQFLFEYFSETQRNKGNFPGRFSGRQFSNSRSEMNVSTLELGDSALYLCASSPPQGSYNEQFFGPGTRLTVL.

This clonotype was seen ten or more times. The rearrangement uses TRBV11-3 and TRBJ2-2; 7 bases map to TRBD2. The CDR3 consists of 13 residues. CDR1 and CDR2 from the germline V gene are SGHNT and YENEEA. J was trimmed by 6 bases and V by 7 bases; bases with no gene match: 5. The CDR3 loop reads CASIPRGAGELFF. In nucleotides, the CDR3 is TGTGCCAGCATCCCTCGGGGGGCCGGGGAGCTGTTTTTT.

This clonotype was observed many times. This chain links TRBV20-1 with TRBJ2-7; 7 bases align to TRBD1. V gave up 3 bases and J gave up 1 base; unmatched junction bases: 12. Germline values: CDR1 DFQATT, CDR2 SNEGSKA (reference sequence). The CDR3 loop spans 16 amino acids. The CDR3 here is CSASGLGQSFSYEQYF. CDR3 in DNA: TGCAGTGCTAGCGGCTTGGGACAGTCTTTTTCCTACGAGCAGTACTTC.

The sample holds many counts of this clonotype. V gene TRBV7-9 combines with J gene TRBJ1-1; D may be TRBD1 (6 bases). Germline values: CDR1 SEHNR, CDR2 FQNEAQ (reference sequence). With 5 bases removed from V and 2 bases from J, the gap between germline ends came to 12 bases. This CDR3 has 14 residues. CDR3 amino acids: CASSQRQANTEAFF. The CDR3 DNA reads TGTGCCAGCAGCCAAAGACAGGCAAACACTGAAGCTTTCTTT.

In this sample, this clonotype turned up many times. CDR3 sequence: CASSRRATDTQYF. CDR3 DNA sequence: TGTGCCAGCAGTCGGAGGGCCACAGATACGCAGTATTTT. The rearrangement uses TRBV28 and TRBJ2-3, with D tentatively TRBD2 (6 bases). V gave up 5 bases and J gave up 2 bases, with 8 bases separating them. Germline V gene sequence: CDR1 MDHEN, CDR2 SYDVKM. The CDR3 has 13 residues.

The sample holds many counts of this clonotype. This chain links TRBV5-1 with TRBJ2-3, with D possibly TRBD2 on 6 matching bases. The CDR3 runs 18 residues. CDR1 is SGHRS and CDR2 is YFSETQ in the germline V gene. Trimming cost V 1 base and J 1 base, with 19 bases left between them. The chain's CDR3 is CASSLMQGPAGRTDTQYF. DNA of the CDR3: TGCGCCAGCAGCTTGATGCAGGGCCCAGCGGGCCGCACAGATACGCAGTATTTT.

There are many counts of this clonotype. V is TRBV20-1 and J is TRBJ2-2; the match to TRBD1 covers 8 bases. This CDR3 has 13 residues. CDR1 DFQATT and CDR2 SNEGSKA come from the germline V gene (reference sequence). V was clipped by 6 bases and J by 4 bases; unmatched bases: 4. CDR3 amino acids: CSAGDRTTGELFF. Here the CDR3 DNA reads TGCAGTGCCGGGGACAGGACCACCGGGGAGCTGTTTTTT.

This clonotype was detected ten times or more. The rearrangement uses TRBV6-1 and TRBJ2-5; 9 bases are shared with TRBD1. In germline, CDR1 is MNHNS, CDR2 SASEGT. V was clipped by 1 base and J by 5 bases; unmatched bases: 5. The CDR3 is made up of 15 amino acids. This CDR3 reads CASSEGGTGTETQYF. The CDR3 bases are TGTGCCAGCAGTGAAGGAGGGACAGGGACGGAGACCCAGTACTTC.

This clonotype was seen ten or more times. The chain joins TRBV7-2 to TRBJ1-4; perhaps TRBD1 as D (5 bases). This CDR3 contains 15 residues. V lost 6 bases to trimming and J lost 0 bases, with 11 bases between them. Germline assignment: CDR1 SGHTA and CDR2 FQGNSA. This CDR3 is CASRYGASTNEKLFF. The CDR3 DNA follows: TGTGCCAGCAGATACGGGGCTTCAACTAATGAAAAACTGTTTTTT.

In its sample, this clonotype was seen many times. This chain's CDR3 is CASSLSLLGYTF. The DNA for the CDR3 is TGTGCCAGCAGTTTAAGTCTCCTTGGCTACACCTTC. V and J are TRBV12-3 or TRBV12-4 and TRBJ1-2; D unresolved. The germline V and J ends were trimmed by 2 bases and 7 bases, with 8 bases remaining between them. The CDR3 loop spans 12 amino acids.

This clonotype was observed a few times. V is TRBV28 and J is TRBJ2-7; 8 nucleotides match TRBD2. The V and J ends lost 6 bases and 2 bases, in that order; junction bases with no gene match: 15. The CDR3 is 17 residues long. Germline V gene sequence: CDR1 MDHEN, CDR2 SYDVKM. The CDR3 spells CASSFELGLVITYEQYF. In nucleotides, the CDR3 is TGTGCCAGCAGCTTCGAATTGGGACTAGTGATTACCTACGAGCAGTACTTC. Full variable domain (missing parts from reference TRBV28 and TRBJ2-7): DVKVTQSSRYLVKRTGEKVFLECVQDMDHENMFWYRQDPGLGLRLIYFSYDVKMKEKGDIPEGYSVSREKKERFSLILESASTNQTSMYLCASSFELGLVITYEQYFGPGTRLTVT.

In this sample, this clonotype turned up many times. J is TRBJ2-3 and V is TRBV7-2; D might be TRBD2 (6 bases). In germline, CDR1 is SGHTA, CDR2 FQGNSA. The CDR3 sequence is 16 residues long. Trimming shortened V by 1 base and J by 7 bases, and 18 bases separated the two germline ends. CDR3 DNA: TGTGCCAGCAGCTTAGGGGGACTCGATCAAATTAATACGCAGTATTTT. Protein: CASSLGGLDQINTQYF.

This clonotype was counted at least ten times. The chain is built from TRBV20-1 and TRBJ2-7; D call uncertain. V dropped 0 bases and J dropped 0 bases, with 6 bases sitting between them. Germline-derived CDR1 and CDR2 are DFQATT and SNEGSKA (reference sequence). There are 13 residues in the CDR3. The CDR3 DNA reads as TGCAGTGCTAGAGACTACAGCTCCTACGAGCAGTACTTC. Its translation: CSARDYSSYEQYF.

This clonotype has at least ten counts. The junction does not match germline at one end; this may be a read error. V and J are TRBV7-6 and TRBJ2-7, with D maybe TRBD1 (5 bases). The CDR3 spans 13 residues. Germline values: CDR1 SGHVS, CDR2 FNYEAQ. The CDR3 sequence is CASSLSQGLTMHF. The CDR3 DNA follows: TGTGCCAGCAGCTTAAGCCAGGGCCTCACCATGCACTTC.

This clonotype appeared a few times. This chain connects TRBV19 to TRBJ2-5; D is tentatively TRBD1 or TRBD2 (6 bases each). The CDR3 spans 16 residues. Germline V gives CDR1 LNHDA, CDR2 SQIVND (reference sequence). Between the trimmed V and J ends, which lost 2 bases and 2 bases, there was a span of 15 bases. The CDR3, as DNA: TGTGCCAGTAGTATACCGGGGGCAACCGGACAAGAGACCCAGTACTTC. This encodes CASSIPGATGQETQYF.

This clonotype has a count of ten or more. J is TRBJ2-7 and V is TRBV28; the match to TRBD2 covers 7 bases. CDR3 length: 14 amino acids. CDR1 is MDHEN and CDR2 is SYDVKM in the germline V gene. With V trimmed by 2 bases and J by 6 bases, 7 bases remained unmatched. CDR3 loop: CASSLMETGGEQYF. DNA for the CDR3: TGTGCCAGCAGTTTAATGGAGACGGGAGGCGAGCAGTACTTC.

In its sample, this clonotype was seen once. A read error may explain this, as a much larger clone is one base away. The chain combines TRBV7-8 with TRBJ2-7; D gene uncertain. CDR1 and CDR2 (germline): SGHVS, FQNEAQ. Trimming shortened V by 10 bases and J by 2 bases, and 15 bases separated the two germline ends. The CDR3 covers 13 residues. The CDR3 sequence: CATAGISPYEQYF. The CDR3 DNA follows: TGTGCCACCGCTGGGATAAGTCCCTACGAGCAGTACTTC.

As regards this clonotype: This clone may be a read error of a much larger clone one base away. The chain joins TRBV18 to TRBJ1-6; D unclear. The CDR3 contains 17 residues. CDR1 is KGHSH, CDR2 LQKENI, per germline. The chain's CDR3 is CANSPLSSQAYNSPLHF. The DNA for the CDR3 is TGTGCCAACTCACCATTATCGAGCCAGGCTTATAATTCACCCCTCCACTTT.

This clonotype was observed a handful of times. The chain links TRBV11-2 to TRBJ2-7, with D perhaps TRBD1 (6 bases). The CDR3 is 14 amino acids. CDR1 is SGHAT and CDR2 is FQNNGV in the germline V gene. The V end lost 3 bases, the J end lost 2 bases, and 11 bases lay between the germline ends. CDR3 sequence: CASSFGDIPYEQYF. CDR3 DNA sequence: TGTGCCAGCAGCTTTGGGGACATACCCTACGAGCAGTACTTC.

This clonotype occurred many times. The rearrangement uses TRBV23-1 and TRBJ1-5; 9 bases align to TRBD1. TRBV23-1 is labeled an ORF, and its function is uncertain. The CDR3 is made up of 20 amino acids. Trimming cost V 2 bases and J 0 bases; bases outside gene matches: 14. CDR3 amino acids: CASSQARSGTGNHSNQPQHF. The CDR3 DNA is TGCGCCAGCAGTCAAGCACGTTCCGGGACAGGGAACCATAGCAATCAGCCCCAGCATTTT.

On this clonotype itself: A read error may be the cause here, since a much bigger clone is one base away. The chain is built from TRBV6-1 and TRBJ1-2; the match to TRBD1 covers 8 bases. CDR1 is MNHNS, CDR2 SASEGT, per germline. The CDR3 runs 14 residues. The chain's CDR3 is CASSKTGEVYGDTF. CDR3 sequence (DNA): TGTGCCAGCAGCAAGACAGGGGAGGTCTATGGCGACACCTTC.

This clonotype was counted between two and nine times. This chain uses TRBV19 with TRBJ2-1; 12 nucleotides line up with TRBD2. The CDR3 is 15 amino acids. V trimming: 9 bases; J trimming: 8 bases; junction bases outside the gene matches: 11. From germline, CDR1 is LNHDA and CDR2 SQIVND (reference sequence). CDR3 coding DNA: TGTGCCAGCACGTCTAGCGGGGGGGCCACTTATGAGCAGTTCTTC. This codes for CASTSSGGATYEQFF.